The clone carrying this T cell receptor (beta chain) has only one observation. The data stem from a study of control samples from healthy donors and cancer patients. Sequenced by immunoSEQ multiplex PCR; TCRdb stores in-frame clones only, minus some. The sample lists more than 70,000 clones; 94% were seen once. CDR1 is SGHNT, CDR2 YENEEA, per germline. The CDR3 loop spans 15 amino acids. Losses at the gene ends were 5 bases for V and 0 bases for J; bases not matched to a gene: 5. This receptor was taken from a woman aged 25 to 39 in good health. V and J are TRBV11-3 and TRBJ2-3; 7 nucleotides line up with TRBD2. Sample: blood. The CDR3 nucleotides are TGTGCCAGCAGCGGGGGGGGTTCTAGCACAGATACGCAGTATTTT. Residues: CASSGGGSSTDTQYF.